This T cell receptor (beta chain) derives from a study of shared clonotypes between healthy human individuals. Terminally differentiated effector memory CD45RA+ cells were excluded by CCR7 positive selection of CD45RO-negative cells. Those who donated, Caucasian adults without exception, all lived in Nashville, Tennessee. The CDR3 is 15 residues long. The ends lost 4 bases at V and 2 bases at J; junction bases unmatched: 8. The germline CDR1 and CDR2 sequences are SGHAT and FQNNGV. TCRdb keeps only in-frame clones here, not all; method: immunoSEQ multiplex PCR. This table has roughly 770,000 clones, roughly 96% appearing once.

Sequenced input: naive CD8+ T cells sorted from blood. The chain is built from TRBV11-2 and TRBJ2-7; TRBD1 matches 7 bases. This TCR derives from a man under 40 in good health. CDR3 DNA sequence: TGTGCCAGCAGCTCAACAGGGGCCTCTACCTACGAGCAGTACTTC. Protein: CASSSTGASTYEQYF.